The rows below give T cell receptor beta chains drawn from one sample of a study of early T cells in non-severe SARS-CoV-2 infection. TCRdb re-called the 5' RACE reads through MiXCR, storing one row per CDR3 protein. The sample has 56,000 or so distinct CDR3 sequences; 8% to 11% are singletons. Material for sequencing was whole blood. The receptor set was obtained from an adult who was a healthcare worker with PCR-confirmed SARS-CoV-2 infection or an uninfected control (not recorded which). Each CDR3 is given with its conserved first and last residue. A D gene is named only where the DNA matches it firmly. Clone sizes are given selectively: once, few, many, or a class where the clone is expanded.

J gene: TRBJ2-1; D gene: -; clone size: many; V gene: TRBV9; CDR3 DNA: TGTGCCAGCAGCGTAGCTACGAGTGGGGTTAGTGAGCAGTTCTTC; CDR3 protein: CASSVATSGVSEQFF
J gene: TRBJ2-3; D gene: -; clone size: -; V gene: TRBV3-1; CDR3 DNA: TGTGCCAGCAGCTCTAGGGGAGATACGCAGTATTTT; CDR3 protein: CASSSRGDTQYF
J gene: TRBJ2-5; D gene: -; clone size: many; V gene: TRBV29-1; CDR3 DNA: TGCAGCGTTATCGGGACAGAGACCCAGTACTTC; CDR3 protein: CSVIGTETQYF
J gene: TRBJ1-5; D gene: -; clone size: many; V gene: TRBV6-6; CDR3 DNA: TGTGCCAGCAGTTACGGGGGGCGTGGCAATCAGCCCCAGCATTTT; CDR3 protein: CASSYGGRGNQPQHF
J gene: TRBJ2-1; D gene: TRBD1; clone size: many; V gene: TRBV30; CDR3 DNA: TGTGCCTGGAGTCGAGACAGGGCAACCTACAATGAGCAGTTCTTC; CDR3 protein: CAWSRDRATYNEQFF
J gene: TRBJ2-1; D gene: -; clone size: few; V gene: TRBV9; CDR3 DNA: TGTGCCAGCAGCGTAGGTTCGGTGAATGAGCAGTTCTTC; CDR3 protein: CASSVGSVNEQFF
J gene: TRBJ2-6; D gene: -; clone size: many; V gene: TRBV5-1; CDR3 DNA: TGCGCCAGCAGTCAGGGAGCTGGGGCCAACGTCCTGACTTTC; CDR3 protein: CASSQGAGANVLTF
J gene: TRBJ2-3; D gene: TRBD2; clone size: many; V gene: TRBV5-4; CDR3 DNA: TGTGCCAGCAGCTCCGCCTTCAAGGGGCGGGAGGAGTATACGCAGTATTTT; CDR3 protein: CASSSAFKGREEYTQYF
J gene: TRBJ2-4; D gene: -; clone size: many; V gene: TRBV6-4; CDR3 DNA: TGTGCCAGCAGTGCTAGGGGCCTAAACATTCAGTACTTC; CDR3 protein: CASSARGLNIQYF
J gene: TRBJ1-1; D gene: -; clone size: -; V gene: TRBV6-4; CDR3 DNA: TGTGCCAGCAGAGTACAAGCCATCGGGAACACTGAAGCTTTCTTT; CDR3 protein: CASRVQAIGNTEAFF
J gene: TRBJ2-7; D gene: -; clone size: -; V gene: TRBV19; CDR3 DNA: TGTGCCAGTAGTATTCGTGGAGGGGAGCAGTACTTC; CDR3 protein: CASSIRGGEQYF
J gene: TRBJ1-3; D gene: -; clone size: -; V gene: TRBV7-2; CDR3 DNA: TGTGCCAGCAGTAATGCGGGAACTGGAAACACCATATATTTT; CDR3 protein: CASSNAGTGNTIYF